This T cell receptor (beta chain) was retrieved from a study of shared clonotypes between healthy human individuals (dated by TCRdb to 2020 to 2021). With respect to the entire study: A few men and a couple of women, aged 18 to 49 years, made up the cohort. For each donor, CD4 naive and CD4 memory were each given three plates, CD8 naive was given two plates, and CD8 memory was given one plate. To estimate repertoire size and how much clonotype sharing occurs between individuals, the study deeply sequenced the blood TCR repertoires of several healthy adults. To increase sequencing depth and limit assay-specific biases, TCR repertoire library preparation and sequencing were carried out by different laboratories using diverse techniques. Leukapheresis yielded between about 0.94 and 9 billion PBMCs per donor.

TCR CDR3 regions were amplified from genomic DNA by multiplex PCR using the deep immunoSEQ assay. Genomic DNA extracted from each cell subset was distributed evenly over all wells of several immunoSEQ 96-well plates, and each plate served as one replicate. For sorted subsets, approximately 210 ng of genomic DNA, equivalent to about 30,000 T cell genomes, went into each replicate PCR. Purified libraries were measured with a Qubit 3.0 fluorometer, size-checked on a Bioanalyzer 2100, and measured again with the KAPA Library Quantification kit. Every immunoSEQ 96-well plate was sequenced on a separate single-read 150-cycle Illumina NextSeq 550 flow cell. The authors processed their data as follows. Because only junctional sequences without quality scores were contained in the immunoSEQ output, filtering matching that applied to full-length reads could not be performed. Sequences were annotated with PyIR, a Python wrapper for IgBLAST v1.9, and V/J genes and CDR3 were assigned using IMGT germline references. Reads were filtered out if the reads had weak V/J assignments (E-value above 1e-6), no CDR3, stop codons, out-of-frame junctions, or ambiguous translated residues. V3J clonotypes were defined as sequences sharing the same inferred V gene, J gene, and CDR3 amino acid sequence. To compute the percentage overlap between repertoires, the number of shared unique clonotypes was divided by the size of the smaller repertoire. RTK rarefaction, the Chao1 estimator, and Recon v2.1 estimates of unobserved clonotypes were used to assess repertoire richness. OLGA was used to compute generation probabilities for all TCRbeta clonotypes that the gDNA method yielded from a few donors. Held by TCRdb, this immuneACCESS table contains in-frame sequences only and omits some clones. Under half of the omission traces to an unresolved V gene where checked; the cause of the rest is unknown. Clonal size and the V and J genes are those of that table, whereas D and trimming came from the DNA. The sample table lists under 1,100,000 clones, around 78% of them with a count of one. The leading ten clones occupy roughly 0.61% of the sample.

Trimming costs V 0 bases and J 0 bases, and their ends lie 15 bases apart. The cysteine opens and the phenylalanine closes a CDR3 of 17 amino acids. Of all the DNA, just the CDR3 is kept, 51 bases in frame from base 1. Based on the germline V gene, the CDR1 and CDR2 sequences are LGHNA and YNFKEQ. A note on this clone: No antigen is known for it. The record has no base qualities; no much larger clone is one base away.

The donors were healthy, HIV-negative adults with no recently reported acute infections or vaccinations. All donors were Caucasian adults living in Nashville, Tennessee, USA. CD4+ T cells were enriched by magnetic negative selection; naive cells were then positively selected on CD45RA, and the negative fraction formed the memory subset. After blood collection by leukapheresis, PBMCs were isolated using Ficoll-Histopaque density gradient centrifugation and then cryopreserved in the vapor phase of liquid nitrogen. Analytical flow cytometry was used to check the purity and quantity of every magnetically sorted T cell population. Each sorted fraction had its genomic DNA isolated and then quantified by UV absorbance on a Nanodrop 2000c. What the authors observed across the whole study: Sampling was restricted to blood, and TCR repertoires in tissues likely differ from the TCR repertoires found in blood. Pairwise subsampling led to the expectation that sequencing depth would affect the degree of clonotype sharing among donors. Roughly 5% of naive CD4, approximately 3.7% of naive CD8, roughly 2.5% of memory CD4, and 0.4% of memory CD8 clonotypes were shared across a few donors. Naive subsets generally had larger estimated clonotype richness than memory subsets. Compared with non-shared clonotypes, the clonotypes found in all four sorted-subset donors had higher generation probabilities. The genetic and exposure-history diversity represented was limited by the small number of donors. Even with the large sequencing depth, rarefaction of the sorted-subset datasets indicated that sequencing was incomplete.

The source is a man in his late teens or twenties in good health. Some clones in this sample may be carry-over from other donors' samples. The rearranged segments are TRBV4-2 and TRBJ2-7; the best D guess is TRBD2, with 6 bases matching. The material sequenced was memory CD4+ T cells from PBMCs. What the cell subset or site label conveys for this sample: CD45RA-negative fraction. The CDR3 is CASSQDPRGFGSYEQYF. The sequenced DNA: TGTGCCAGCAGCCAAGATCCCCGGGGGTTTGGCTCCTACGAGCAGTACTTC.